The entry that follows covers one T cell receptor beta chain sequence. Some clones are missing from TCRdb's copy, which holds only in-frame ones; the method was immunoSEQ multiplex PCR. The sample holds around 160,000 clones, approximately 83% seen once. The data originate from a study of blood T cell repertoires in COVID-19. On the study more broadly: Material from acute and convalescent COVID-19 was sourced from the United States, Italy and Spain. Nucleic acid was either cDNA or gDNA, and it came from T cells, B-cell-depleted T cells, or PBMCs.

Trimming stripped 5 bases from V and 3 bases from J, with 8 bases between. From germline, CDR1 is MDHEN and CDR2 SYDVKM. The CDR3 sequence is 12 residues long. Sequencing input: peripheral blood. This chain links TRBV28 with TRBJ2-7; D possibly corresponds to TRBD1 (5 bases). The receptor's source is a man in his 60s with acute or convalescent COVID-19. CDR3 loop: CASSRQIYEQYF. The CDR3 coding sequence is TGTGCCAGCAGTCGACAGATCTACGAGCAGTACTTC. The entire variable domain, with the rest obtained from reference TRBV28 and TRBJ2-7, is as follows: DVKVTQSSRYLVKRTGEKVFLECVQDMDHENMFWYRQDPGLGLRLIYFSYDVKMKEKGDIPEGYSVSREKKERFSLILESASTNQTSMYLCASSRQIYEQYFGPGTRLTVT.